This T cell receptor (beta chain) was captured by sequencing in a study of breast tumors, draining lymph nodes, adjacent tissues. Study findings and constraints: Compared with basal-like, luminal-like tumors shared significantly more repertoire with nontumor tissue. Tumor repertoires ranked between lymph nodes and nontumor tissue in diversity, with V and J gene preferences. The lymph node origin of tumor T cells was framed as consistent with a hypothesis, not demonstrated.

Each CDR3 protein gets one entry after TCRdb re-called the multiplex PCR reads with MiXCR. Of around 17,000 distinct CDR3 sequences in the sample, over 40% were seen once. As for this clonotype: Its antigen remains unknown.

Material: tumor-adjacent breast tissue. The TCR originated in a female donor with breast cancer. Some clones in this sample may be carry-over from other donors' samples.

In DNA, the CDR3 is TGTGCCAGCAGTTACTGGACAGGGGGTGACGCAACTAATGAAAAACTGTTTTTT. It is translated as CASSYWTGGDATNEKLFF. The rearrangement uses TRBV11-3 and TRBJ1-4, with 10 bases matching TRBD1. This CDR3 contains 18 residues. V was pared by 6 bases and J by 0 bases, with 10 bases of the junction left unmatched. Germline V gene sequence: CDR1 SGHNT, CDR2 YENEEA. The complete variable domain, with remaining parts taken from reference TRBV11-3 and TRBJ1-4, reads EAGVVQSPRYKIIEKKQPVAFWCNPISGHNTLYWYLQNLGQGPELLIRYENEEAVDDSQLPKDRFSAERLKGVDSTLKIQPAELGDSAVYLCASSYWTGGDATNEKLFFGSGTQLSVL.